The clone carrying this T cell receptor beta chain occurred many times. No antigen is known for it. A modified ARM-PCR protocol with three rounds of nested PCR amplified TCRbeta. TCRdb called the multiplex PCR reads again in MiXCR, with one record for every CDR3 protein. The sample holds more than 120,000 distinct CDR3 sequences, about 71% seen once. The sample originates from a study of tumor and adjacent non-tumor tissue in lung cancer. On the study more broadly: Patients were aged 31 to 76, about ten men and 4 to 6 women, stage I to III. Samples averaged about 3.8 million productive TCRbeta reads each.

Whole-study findings and limits: Higher tumor TCR diversity was associated with shorter survival. Tumor tissue had significantly higher TCR diversity than normal lung.

This sample's RNA came from whole unsorted tissue. This TCR was recovered from a man aged 55 to 70 with small cell lung cancer. Sequencing was done on a sample of lung tumor tissue.

The CDR3 loop is CASRPGHGSYEQYF. The CDR3 DNA is TGTGCCAGCAGACCCGGACACGGCTCCTACGAGCAGTACTTC. The chain employs TRBV12-3 or TRBV12-4 and TRBJ2-7; the D gene is possibly TRBD1 (5 bases). Trimming left V 6 bases short and J 0 bases short, with 12 bases between. This CDR3 is built from 14 residues.